These 19 T cell receptor beta chains share one sample of origin, sequenced in a study of shared clonotypes between healthy human individuals. Assay used: immunoSEQ multiplex PCR; TCRdb lists only in-frame clones, some missing. The sample holds some 2.4 million clones; approximately 94% are singletons and the top ten take 0.36%. The specimen sequenced was naive CD4+ T cells from PBMCs. Subset noted: CD45RA+ positively selected. The receptor source for this set is a man aged 18 to 30 in good health. Some clones in this sample may be carry-over from other donors' samples.

This clone was seen just once. Written as DNA, the CDR3 is TGTGCCAGCGCCGGAAACACCATATATTTT. Encoded protein: CASAGNTIYF. V and J are TRBV7-9 and TRBJ1-3; D is unclear. Germline V gives CDR1 SEHNR, CDR2 FQNEAQ (reference sequence). The CDR3 consists of 10 residues. V dropped 8 bases and J dropped 4 bases, with 3 bases sitting between them.

In regard to this clone: Other DNA sequences of this sample code for an identical CDR3. The rearrangement uses TRBV2 and TRBJ1-1, with 7 bases matching TRBD1. Trimming cost V 5 bases and J 0 bases; bases outside gene matches: 3. CDR3 size: 14 residues. Per germline, CDR1 SNHLY and CDR2 FYNNEI. The CDR3 DNA is TGTGCCAGCAGTCGACAGGGCTTGAACACTGAAGCTTTCTTT. This codes for CASSRQGLNTEAFF.

V usage is TRBV18 and J usage is TRBJ1-1; D is unclear. Germline loops: CDR1 KGHSH, CDR2 LQKENI. This CDR3 has 15 amino acids. V was clipped by 0 bases and J by 1 base, with 9 bases between them. CDR3 bases: TGTGCCAGCTCACCACCGACAAGACCGAACACTGAAGCTTTCTTT. Translation: CASSPPTRPNTEAFF.

The J gene is TRBJ1-4, the V gene TRBV5-8; no definite D call. The CDR3 runs to 15 residues. With 2 bases removed from V and 11 bases from J, the gap between germline ends came to 19 bases. Looked up from germline, CDR1 is SGHTS and CDR2 is YDEGEE. In nucleotides, the CDR3 is TGTGCCAGCAGCTTTCTGTTACCCAAATGGGAGAAACTGTTTTTT. Translating gives CASSFLLPKWEKLFF. The full variable domain, in which reference TRBV5-8 and TRBJ1-4 provide the parts outside the CDR3, is EAGVTQSPTHLIKTRGQQATLRCSPISGHTSVYWYQQALGLGLQFLLWYDEGEERNRGNFPPRFSGRQFPNYSSELNVNALELEDSALYLCASSFLLPKWEKLFFGSGTQLSVL.

This clone was recorded once. V usage is TRBV2 and J usage is TRBJ2-7; D is undetermined. V gave up 5 bases and J gave up 3 bases, with 14 bases separating them. Germline V gives CDR1 SNHLY, CDR2 FYNNEI. The CDR3 is made up of 14 amino acids. As DNA, the CDR3 is TGTGCCAGCAGTCCCAGACGAGTACTCTACGAGCAGTACTTC. This encodes CASSPRRVLYEQYF.

In its sample, this clone was seen once. The rearrangement joins TRBV7-2 to TRBJ2-2; D unclear. The CDR3 totals 16 residues. CDR1 and CDR2 from the germline V gene are SGHTA and FQGNSA. V lost 5 bases, J lost 0 bases, and 13 bases lay in between. The CDR3, as DNA: TGTGCCAGCAGCCCCACGGGCCCGGCGAACACCGGGGAGCTGTTTTTT. It specifies CASSPTGPANTGELFF.

This clone occurred a few times. The chain uses TRBV5-1 and TRBJ1-2; weak D call: TRBD1 (6 bases). The CDR3 is made up of 17 amino acids. The V and J ends lost 0 bases and 2 bases respectively, with 17 bases between them. CDR1 and CDR2 from the germline V gene are SGHRS and YFSETQ. CDR3 sequence (DNA): TGCGCCAGCAGCTTGGCCTTAGGGGGACCGCACAACTATGGCTACACCTTC. Translating it yields CASSLALGGPHNYGYTF.

The chain employs TRBV6-5 and TRBJ2-1; a possible D gene is TRBD1 (6 bases). The ends were cut back, 7 bases at V and 2 bases at J, with 15 bases in the middle. CDR3 length equals 15 residues. The germline V gene encodes CDR1 MNHEY and CDR2 SVGAGI. The CDR3 sequence is CASTPTGEPYNEQFF. The CDR3 coding sequence is TGTGCCAGCACGCCGACAGGCGAGCCCTACAATGAGCAGTTCTTC.

This sequence joins TRBV19 and TRBJ2-3, with D maybe TRBD2 (5 bases). Trimming shortened V by 6 bases and J by 1 base, and 11 bases separated the two germline ends. The CDR3 consists of 14 residues. Germline assignment: CDR1 LNHDA and CDR2 SQIVND (reference sequence). This chain's CDR3 is CASSPPRGTDTQYF. Here the CDR3 DNA reads TGTGCCAGTAGCCCGCCGAGGGGCACAGATACGCAGTATTTT.

The chain is built from TRBV11-3 and TRBJ2-5; tentatively, D is TRBD1 or TRBD2 (5 bases each). Trimming took 5 bases from V and 5 from J, leaving 18 bases between them. The CDR3 is made up of 15 amino acids. Germline V gives CDR1 SGHNT, CDR2 YENEEA. CDR3 sequence (DNA): TGTGCCAGCAGCCTAGCCTTTACGCCAGGGGAGACCCAGTACTTC. Protein sequence: CASSLAFTPGETQYF.

The gene calls are TRBV4-1 and TRBJ2-2; no clear D gene. Germline CDR1 reads MGHRA; CDR2 reads YSYEKL. The CDR3 consists of 17 residues. Trimming took 1 base from V and 4 from J, leaving 16 bases between them. CDR3 nucleotide sequence: TGCGCCAGCAGCCAAGCCGCGCTGGGCTGGGGCACCGGGGAGCTGTTTTTT. Its protein product is CASSQAALGWGTGELFF.

The J gene is TRBJ2-3, the V gene TRBV27; D is perhaps TRBD1 or TRBD2 (6 bases each). Trimming stripped 1 base from V and 9 bases from J, with 14 bases between. The CDR3 extends over 14 amino acids. The V gene's germline CDR1 is MNHEY and CDR2 SMNVEV (reference sequence). CDR3 coding DNA: TGTGCCAGCAGTTTATTGGGGGGCGGGGCGACGCAGTATTTT. Protein product: CASSLLGGGATQYF.

CDR3 DNA sequence: TGTGCCAGCAGTTTCGCGTTAAGAATTGAAAAACTGTTTTTT. This codes for CASSFALRIEKLFF. The gene calls are TRBV28 and TRBJ1-4, with D hard to call. V shed 3 bases and J shed 7 bases, with 12 bases lying between them. The CDR3 length is 14 residues. Germline CDR1 MDHEN, CDR2 SYDVKM.

The gene calls are TRBV7-2 and TRBJ1-5, with D maybe TRBD1 (6 bases). This CDR3 has 15 residues. CDR1 and CDR2 (germline): SGHTA, FQGNSA. Trimming took off 3 bases at V and 6 bases at J, with 15 bases between the two ends. CDR3 nucleotides: TGTGCCAGCAGCTTGGCCGCAGGGGACGCTCAGCCCCAGCATTTT. It specifies CASSLAAGDAQPQHF. Full variable domain (missing parts from reference TRBV7-2 and TRBJ1-5): GAGVSQSPSNKVTEKGKDVELRCDPISGHTALYWYRQSLGQGLEFLIYFQGNSAPDKSGLPSDRFSAERTGGSVSTLTIQRTQQEDSAVYLCASSLAAGDAQPQHFGDGTRLSIL.

The CDR3 protein is CASSLSGPDYEQYF. Written as DNA, the CDR3 is TGTGCCAGCAGCCTGAGCGGGCCCGACTACGAGCAGTACTTC. The chain links TRBV27 to TRBJ2-7; maybe TRBD2 (6 bases). The V gene's germline CDR1 is MNHEY and CDR2 SMNVEV (reference sequence). V gave up 6 bases and J gave up 3 bases, with 15 bases separating them. CDR3 size: 14 residues.

A single count supports this clone. The genes are TRBV5-4 and TRBJ2-5, with 7 bases lining up with TRBD1. This CDR3 spans 14 amino acids. Per the germline V gene, CDR1 is SGHNT and CDR2 is YYREEE (reference sequence). J lost 4 bases, V lost 4 bases, and 7 bases had no gene match. CDR3 nucleotides: TGTGCCAGCAGCCCCCCGACAGGGCTAGAGACCCAGTACTTC. The encoded protein is CASSPPTGLETQYF. Drawing the rest from reference TRBV5-4 and TRBJ2-5, the complete variable domain is ETGVTQSPTHLIKTRGQQVTLRCSSQSGHNTVSWYQQALGQGPQFIFQYYREEENGRGNFPPRFSGLQFPNYSSELNVNALELDDSALYLCASSPPTGLETQYFGPGTRLLVL.

This chain connects TRBV7-2 to TRBJ2-1; 8 bases align to TRBD2. The CDR3 has 15 amino acids. CDR1 is SGHTA, CDR2 FQGNSA, per germline. Trimming removed 0 bases from V and 6 bases from J; junction bases left unmatched: 4. Here the CDR3 DNA reads TGTGCCAGCAGCTTAGCTGGCGGGAGGCTCAATGAGCAGTTCTTC. This translates into CASSLAGGRLNEQFF.

V is TRBV5-1 and J is TRBJ2-2, with TRBD1 matching 7 bases. Trimming removed 3 bases from V and 0 bases from J; junction bases left unmatched: 5. Looked up from germline, CDR1 is SGHRS and CDR2 is YFSETQ. The CDR3 length is 16 residues. The CDR3 nucleotides read TGCGCCAGCAGCTCCCGACAGGGCGCGAACACCGGGGAGCTGTTTTTT. It codes for CASSSRQGANTGELFF.

Concerning this clone itself: The identical CDR3 is also encoded by other nucleotide sequences in the sample. This chain uses TRBV28 with TRBJ1-2; TRBD1 matches at 7 bases. The trim removed 5 bases at V and 0 bases at J, leaving 3 bases unmatched. CDR3 length equals 14 residues. Germline V gene lookup returns CDR1 MDHEN and CDR2 SYDVKM. CDR3 nucleotide sequence: TGTGCCAGCAGTCCCGGACAGGCTAACTATGGCTACACCTTC. It is translated as CASSPGQANYGYTF.